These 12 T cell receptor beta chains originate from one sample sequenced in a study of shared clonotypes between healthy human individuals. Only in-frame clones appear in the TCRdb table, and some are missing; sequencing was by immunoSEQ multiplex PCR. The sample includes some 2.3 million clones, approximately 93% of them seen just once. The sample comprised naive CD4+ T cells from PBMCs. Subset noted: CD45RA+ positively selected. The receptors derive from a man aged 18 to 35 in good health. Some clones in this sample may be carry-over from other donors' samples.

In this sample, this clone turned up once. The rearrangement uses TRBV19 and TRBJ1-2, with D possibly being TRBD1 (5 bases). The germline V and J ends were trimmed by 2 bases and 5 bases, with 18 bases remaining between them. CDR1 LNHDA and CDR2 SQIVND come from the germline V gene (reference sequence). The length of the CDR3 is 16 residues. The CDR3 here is CASSILQGDVYYGYTF. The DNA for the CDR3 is TGTGCCAGTAGTATATTACAAGGGGACGTGTATTATGGCTACACCTTC.

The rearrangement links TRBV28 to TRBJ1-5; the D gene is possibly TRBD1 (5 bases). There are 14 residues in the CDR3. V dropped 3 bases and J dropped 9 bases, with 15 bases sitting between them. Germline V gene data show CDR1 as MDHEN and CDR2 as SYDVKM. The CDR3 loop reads CASSFRGTIRPQHF. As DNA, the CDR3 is TGTGCCAGCAGTTTCCGGGGCACGATCAGGCCCCAGCATTTT. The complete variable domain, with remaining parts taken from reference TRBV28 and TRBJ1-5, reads DVKVTQSSRYLVKRTGEKVFLECVQDMDHENMFWYRQDPGLGLRLIYFSYDVKMKEKGDIPEGYSVSREKKERFSLILESASTNQTSMYLCASSFRGTIRPQHFGDGTRLSIL.

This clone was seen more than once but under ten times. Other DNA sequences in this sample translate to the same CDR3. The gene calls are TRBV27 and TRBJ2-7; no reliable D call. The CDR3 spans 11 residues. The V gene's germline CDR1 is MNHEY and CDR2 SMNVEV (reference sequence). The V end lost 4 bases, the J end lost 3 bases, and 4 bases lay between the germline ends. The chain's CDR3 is CASSSNYEQYF. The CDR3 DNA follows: TGTGCCAGCAGTTCCAACTACGAGCAGTACTTC.

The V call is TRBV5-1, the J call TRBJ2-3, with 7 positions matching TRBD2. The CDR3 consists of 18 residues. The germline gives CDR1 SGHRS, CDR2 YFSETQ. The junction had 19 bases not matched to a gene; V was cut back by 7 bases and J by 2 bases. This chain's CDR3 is CASGRGASGTSHTDTQYF. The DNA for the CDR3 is TGCGCCAGCGGCCGAGGTGCTAGCGGAACCTCTCACACAGATACGCAGTATTTT.

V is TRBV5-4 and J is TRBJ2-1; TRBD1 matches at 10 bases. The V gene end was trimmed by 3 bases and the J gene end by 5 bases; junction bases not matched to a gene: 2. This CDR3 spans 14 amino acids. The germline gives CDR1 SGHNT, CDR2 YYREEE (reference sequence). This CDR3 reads CASSWDRGDNEQFF. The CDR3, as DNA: TGTGCCAGCAGCTGGGACAGGGGAGACAATGAGCAGTTCTTC.

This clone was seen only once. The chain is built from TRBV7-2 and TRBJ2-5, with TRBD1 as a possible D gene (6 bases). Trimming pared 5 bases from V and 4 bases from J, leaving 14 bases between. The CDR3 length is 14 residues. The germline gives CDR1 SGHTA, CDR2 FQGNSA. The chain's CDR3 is CASSRNRVGETQYF. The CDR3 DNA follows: TGTGCCAGCAGCCGAAACAGGGTTGGAGAGACCCAGTACTTC.

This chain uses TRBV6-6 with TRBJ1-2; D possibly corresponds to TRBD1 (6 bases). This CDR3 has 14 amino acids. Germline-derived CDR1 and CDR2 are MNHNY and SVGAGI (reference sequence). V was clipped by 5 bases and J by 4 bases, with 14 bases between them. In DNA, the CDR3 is TGTGCCAGCAGTCATCGGACAGTCGTCTATGGCTACACCTTC. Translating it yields CASSHRTVVYGYTF.

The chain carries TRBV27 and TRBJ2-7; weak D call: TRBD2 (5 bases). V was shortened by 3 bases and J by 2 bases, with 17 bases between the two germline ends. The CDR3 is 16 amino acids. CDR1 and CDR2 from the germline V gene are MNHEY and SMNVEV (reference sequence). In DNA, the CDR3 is TGTGCCAGCAGTTTTTCGCCGGGGTGGGGAACCTACGAGCAGTACTTC. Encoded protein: CASSFSPGWGTYEQYF.

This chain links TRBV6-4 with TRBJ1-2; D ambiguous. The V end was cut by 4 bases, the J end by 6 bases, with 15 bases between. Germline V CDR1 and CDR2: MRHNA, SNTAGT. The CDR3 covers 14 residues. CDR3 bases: TGTGCCAGCAGTGCAACAGCCTATCGAGATGGCTACACCTTC. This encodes CASSATAYRDGYTF.

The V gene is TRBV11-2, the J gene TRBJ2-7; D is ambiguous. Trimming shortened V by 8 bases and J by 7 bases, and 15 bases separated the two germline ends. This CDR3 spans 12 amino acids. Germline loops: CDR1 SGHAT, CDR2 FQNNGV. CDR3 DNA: TGTGCCAGCGGGCCCCGCGAGGAGGAGCAGTACTTC. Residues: CASGPREEEQYF.

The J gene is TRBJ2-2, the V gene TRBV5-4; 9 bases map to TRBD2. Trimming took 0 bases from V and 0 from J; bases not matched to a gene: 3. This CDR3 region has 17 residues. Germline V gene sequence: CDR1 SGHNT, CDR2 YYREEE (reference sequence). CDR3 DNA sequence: TGTGCCAGCAGCTTGGCCAGCGGGAGGCCGAACACCGGGGAGCTGTTTTTT. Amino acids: CASSLASGRPNTGELFF.

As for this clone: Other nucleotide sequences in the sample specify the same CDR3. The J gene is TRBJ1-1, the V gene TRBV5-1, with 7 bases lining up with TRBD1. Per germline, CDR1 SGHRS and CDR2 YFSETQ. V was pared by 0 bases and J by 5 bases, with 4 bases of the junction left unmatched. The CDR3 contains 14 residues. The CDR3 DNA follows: TGCGCCAGCAGCTTGGGACAGGGTCGGACTGAAGCTTTCTTT. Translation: CASSLGQGRTEAFF.